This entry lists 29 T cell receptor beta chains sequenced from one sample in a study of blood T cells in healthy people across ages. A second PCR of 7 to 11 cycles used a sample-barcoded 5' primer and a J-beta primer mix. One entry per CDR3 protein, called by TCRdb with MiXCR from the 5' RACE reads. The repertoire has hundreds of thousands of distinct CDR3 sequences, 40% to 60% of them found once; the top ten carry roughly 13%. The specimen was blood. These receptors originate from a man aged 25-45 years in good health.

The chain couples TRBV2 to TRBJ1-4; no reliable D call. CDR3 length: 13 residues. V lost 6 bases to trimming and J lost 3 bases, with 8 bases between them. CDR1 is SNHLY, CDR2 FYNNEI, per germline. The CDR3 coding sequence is TGTGCCAGCAGCGCGCACCCTAATGAAAAACTGTTTTTT. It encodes CASSAHPNEKLFF.

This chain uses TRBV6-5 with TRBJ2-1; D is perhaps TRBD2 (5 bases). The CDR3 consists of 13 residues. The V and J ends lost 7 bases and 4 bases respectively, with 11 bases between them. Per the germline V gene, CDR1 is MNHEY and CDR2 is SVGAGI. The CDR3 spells CASTPSGYNEQFF. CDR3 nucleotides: TGTGCCAGCACCCCAAGCGGTTACAATGAGCAGTTCTTC.

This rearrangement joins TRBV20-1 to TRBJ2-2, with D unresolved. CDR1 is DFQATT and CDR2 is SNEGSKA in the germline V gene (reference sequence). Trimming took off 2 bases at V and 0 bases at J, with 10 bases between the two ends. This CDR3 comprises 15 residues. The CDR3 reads CSARQQIANTGELFF. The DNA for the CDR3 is TGCAGTGCTAGACAGCAAATCGCGAACACCGGGGAGCTGTTTTTT.

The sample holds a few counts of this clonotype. The CDR3 bases are TGTGCCAGCAGTGGAGGGGTCAGTGCTTTCTTT. The encoded protein is CASSGGVSAFF. V gene TRBV6-5 combines with J gene TRBJ1-1; weak D call: TRBD1 (5 bases). The CDR3 contains 11 residues. Germline V gives CDR1 MNHEY, CDR2 SVGAGI. The V end was cut by 5 bases, the J end by 11 bases, with 12 bases between.

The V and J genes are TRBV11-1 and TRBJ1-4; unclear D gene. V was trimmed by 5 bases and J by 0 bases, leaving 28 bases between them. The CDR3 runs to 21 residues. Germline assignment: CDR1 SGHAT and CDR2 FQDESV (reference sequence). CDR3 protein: CASSLRNSNGLTSPTNEKLFF. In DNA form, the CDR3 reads TGTGCCAGCAGCCTGCGTAATTCAAACGGCCTGACATCCCCAACTAATGAAAAACTGTTTTTT. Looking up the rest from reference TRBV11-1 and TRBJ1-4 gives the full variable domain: EAEVAQSPRYKITEKSQAVAFWCDPISGHATLYWYRQILGQGPELLVQFQDESVVDDSQLPKDRFSAERLKGVDSTLKIQPAELGDSAMYLCASSLRNSNGLTSPTNEKLFFGSGTQLSVL.

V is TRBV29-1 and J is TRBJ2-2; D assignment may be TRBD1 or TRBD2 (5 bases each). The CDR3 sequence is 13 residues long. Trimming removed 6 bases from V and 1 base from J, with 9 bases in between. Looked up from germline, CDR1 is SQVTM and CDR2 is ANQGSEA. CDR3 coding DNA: TGCAGCGTGGGGGTAGTGAACACCGGGGAGCTGTTTTTT. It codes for CSVGVVNTGELFF.

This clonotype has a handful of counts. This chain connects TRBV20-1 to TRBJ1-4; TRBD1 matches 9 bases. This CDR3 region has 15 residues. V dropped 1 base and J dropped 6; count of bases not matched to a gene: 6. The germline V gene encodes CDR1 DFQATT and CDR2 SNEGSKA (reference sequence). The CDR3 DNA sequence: TGCAGTGCTAGAGCGGGGGACAGGGTTGATGAAAAACTGTTTTTT. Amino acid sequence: CSARAGDRVDEKLFF.

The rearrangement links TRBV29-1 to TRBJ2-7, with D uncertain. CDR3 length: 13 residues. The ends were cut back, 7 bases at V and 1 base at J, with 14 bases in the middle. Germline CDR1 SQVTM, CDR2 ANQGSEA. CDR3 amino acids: CSAEAADSYEQYF. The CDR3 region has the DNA TGCAGCGCCGAGGCGGCGGATTCCTACGAGCAGTACTTC.

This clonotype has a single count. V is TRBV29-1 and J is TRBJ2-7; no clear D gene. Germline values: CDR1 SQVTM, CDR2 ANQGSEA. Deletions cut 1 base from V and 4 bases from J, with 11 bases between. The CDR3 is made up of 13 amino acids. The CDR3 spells CSVEVPEDYEQYF. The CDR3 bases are TGCAGCGTTGAAGTCCCGGAAGATTACGAGCAGTACTTC.

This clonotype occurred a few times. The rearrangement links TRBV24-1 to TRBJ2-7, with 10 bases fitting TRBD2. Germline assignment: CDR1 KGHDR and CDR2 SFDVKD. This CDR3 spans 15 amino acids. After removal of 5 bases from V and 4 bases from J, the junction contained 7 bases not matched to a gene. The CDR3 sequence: CATSATLAGLYEQYF. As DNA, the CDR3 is TGTGCCACCAGTGCCACACTAGCGGGGTTATACGAGCAGTACTTC.

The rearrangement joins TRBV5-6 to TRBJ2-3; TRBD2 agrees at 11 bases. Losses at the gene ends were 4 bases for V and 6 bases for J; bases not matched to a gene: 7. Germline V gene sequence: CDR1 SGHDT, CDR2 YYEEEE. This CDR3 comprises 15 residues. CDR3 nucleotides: TGTGCCAGCAGCCCCGGGACTAGCGGCAGGGATACGCAGTATTTT. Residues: CASSPGTSGRDTQYF.

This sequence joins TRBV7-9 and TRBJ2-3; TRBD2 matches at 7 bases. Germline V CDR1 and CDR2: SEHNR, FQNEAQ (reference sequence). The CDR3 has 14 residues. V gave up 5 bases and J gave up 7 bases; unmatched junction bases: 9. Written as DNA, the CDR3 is TGTGCCAGCAGCACCCAGGGCGGGGGTAATACGCAGTATTTT. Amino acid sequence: CASSTQGGGNTQYF.

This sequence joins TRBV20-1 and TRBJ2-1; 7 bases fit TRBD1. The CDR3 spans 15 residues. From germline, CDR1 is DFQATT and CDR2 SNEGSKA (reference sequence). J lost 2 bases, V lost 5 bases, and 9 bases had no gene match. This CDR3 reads CSAGKQGRPYNEQFF. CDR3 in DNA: TGCAGTGCTGGCAAACAGGGGCGCCCCTACAATGAGCAGTTCTTC.

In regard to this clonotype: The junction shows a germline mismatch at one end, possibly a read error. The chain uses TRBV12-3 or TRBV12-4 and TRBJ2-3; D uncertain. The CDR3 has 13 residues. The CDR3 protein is CASSLSSTDTPYF. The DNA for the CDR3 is TGTGCCAGCAGTTTGAGTAGCACGGATACGCCGTATTTT.

The CDR3 loop is CASSLNRGLGSYNEQFF. DNA of the CDR3: TGTGCCAGCAGCTTAAATAGGGGGCTGGGCTCCTACAATGAGCAGTTCTTC. This sequence joins TRBV7-2 and TRBJ2-1; TRBD1 aligns across 7 bases. Trimming removed 2 bases from V and 0 bases from J; junction bases left unmatched: 7. The CDR3 has 17 amino acids. The germline CDR1 and CDR2 sequences are SGHTA and FQGNSA.

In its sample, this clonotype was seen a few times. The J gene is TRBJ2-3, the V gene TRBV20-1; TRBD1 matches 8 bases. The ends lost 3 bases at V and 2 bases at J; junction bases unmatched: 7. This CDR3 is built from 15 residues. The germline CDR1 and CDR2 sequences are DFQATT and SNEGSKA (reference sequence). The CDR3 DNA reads TGCAGTGCTAGCCCGACAGGGGAGACCACAGATACGCAGTATTTT. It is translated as CSASPTGETTDTQYF.

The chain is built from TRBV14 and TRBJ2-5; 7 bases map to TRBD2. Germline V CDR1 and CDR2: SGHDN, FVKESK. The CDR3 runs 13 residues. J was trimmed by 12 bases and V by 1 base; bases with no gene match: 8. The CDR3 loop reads CASSQVGEGGKYF. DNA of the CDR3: TGTGCCAGCAGCCAAGTCGGGGAGGGAGGGAAGTACTTC.

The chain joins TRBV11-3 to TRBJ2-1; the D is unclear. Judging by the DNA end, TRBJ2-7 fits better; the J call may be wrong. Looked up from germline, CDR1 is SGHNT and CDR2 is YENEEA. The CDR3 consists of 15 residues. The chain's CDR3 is CASSSYTNPDNEQYF. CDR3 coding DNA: TGTGCCAGCAGCTCTTACACTAACCCCGACAATGAGCAGTACTTC.

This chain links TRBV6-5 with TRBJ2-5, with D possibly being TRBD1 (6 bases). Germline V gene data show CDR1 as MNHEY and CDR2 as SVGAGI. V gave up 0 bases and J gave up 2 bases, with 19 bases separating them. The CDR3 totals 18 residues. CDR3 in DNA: TGTGCCAGCAGTTACTCCCCTAGAGGGGGACCTTTTCAAGAGACCCAGTACTTC. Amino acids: CASSYSPRGGPFQETQYF.

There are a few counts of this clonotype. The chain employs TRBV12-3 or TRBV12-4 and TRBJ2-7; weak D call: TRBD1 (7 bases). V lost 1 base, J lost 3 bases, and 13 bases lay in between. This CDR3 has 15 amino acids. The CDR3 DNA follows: TGTGCCAGCAGTTTAGGGCGGGACAGAGACTACGAGCAGTACTTC. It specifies CASSLGRDRDYEQYF.

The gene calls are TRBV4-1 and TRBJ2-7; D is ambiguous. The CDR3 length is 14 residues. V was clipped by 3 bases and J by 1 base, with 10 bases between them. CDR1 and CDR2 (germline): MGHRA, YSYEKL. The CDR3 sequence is CASSQPEISYEQYF. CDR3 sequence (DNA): TGCGCCAGCAGCCAGCCCGAGATTTCCTACGAGCAGTACTTC.

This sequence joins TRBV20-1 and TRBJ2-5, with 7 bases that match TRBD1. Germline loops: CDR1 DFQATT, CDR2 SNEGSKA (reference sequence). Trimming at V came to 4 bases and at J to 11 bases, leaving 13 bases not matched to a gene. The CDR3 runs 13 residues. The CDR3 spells CSATWTGSYGQYF. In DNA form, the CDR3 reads TGCAGTGCTACCTGGACAGGTTCCTATGGGCAGTACTTC.

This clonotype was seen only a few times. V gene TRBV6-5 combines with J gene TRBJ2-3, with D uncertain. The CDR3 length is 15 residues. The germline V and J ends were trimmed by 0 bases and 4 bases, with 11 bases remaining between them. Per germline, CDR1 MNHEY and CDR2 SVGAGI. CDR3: CASSYSYRSPDTQYF. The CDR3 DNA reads TGTGCCAGCAGTTACTCTTACCGATCCCCAGATACGCAGTATTTT.

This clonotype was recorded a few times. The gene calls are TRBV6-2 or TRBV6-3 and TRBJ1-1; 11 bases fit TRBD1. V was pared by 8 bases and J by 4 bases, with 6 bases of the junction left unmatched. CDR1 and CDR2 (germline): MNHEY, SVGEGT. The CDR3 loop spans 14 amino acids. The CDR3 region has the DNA TGTGCCAGCTCCGGGACAGGGGGTCGCACTGAAGCTTTCTTT. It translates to CASSGTGGRTEAFF.

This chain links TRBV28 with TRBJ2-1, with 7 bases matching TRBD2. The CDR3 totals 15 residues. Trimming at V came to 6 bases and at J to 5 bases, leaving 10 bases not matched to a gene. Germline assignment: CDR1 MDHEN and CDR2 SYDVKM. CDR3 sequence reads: CASRVGGNGHNEQFF. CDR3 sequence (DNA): TGTGCCAGCAGGGTCGGGGGGAACGGGCACAATGAGCAGTTCTTC.

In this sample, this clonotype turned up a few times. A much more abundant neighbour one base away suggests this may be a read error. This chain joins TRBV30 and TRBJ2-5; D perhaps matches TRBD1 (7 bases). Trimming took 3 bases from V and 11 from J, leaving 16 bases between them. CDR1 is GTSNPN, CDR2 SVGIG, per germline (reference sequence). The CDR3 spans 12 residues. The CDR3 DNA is TGTGCCTGGAGGCGGGACAGCCCGGGGCAGTACTTC. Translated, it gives CAWRRDSPGQYF.

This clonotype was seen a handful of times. The CDR3: CASRRQGGYTDTQYF. The CDR3 DNA follows: TGTGCCAGCAGGCGACAGGGGGGTTACACAGATACGCAGTATTTT. The rearrangement uses TRBV6-5 and TRBJ2-3; 9 positions match TRBD1. Per the germline V gene, CDR1 is MNHEY and CDR2 is SVGAGI. The CDR3 has 15 amino acids. V gave up 6 bases and J gave up 2 bases; unmatched junction bases: 6.

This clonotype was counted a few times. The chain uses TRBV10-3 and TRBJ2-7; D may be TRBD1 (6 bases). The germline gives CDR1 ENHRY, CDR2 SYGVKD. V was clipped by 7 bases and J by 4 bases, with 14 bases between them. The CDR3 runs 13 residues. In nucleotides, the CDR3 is TGTGCCATCACCGATGGGGGCGGGTACGAGCAGTACTTC. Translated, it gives CAITDGGGYEQYF.

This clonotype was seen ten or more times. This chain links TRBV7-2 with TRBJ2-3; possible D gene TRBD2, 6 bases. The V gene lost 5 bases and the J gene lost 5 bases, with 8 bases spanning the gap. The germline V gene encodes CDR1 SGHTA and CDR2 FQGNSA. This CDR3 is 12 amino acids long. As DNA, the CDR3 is TGTGCCAGCAGCGGGGACTTAGATACGCAGTATTTT. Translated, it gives CASSGDLDTQYF. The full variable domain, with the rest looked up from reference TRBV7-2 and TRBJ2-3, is GAGVSQSPSNKVTEKGKDVELRCDPISGHTALYWYRQSLGQGLEFLIYFQGNSAPDKSGLPSDRFSAERTGGSVSTLTIQRTQQEDSAVYLCASSGDLDTQYFGPGTRLTVL.